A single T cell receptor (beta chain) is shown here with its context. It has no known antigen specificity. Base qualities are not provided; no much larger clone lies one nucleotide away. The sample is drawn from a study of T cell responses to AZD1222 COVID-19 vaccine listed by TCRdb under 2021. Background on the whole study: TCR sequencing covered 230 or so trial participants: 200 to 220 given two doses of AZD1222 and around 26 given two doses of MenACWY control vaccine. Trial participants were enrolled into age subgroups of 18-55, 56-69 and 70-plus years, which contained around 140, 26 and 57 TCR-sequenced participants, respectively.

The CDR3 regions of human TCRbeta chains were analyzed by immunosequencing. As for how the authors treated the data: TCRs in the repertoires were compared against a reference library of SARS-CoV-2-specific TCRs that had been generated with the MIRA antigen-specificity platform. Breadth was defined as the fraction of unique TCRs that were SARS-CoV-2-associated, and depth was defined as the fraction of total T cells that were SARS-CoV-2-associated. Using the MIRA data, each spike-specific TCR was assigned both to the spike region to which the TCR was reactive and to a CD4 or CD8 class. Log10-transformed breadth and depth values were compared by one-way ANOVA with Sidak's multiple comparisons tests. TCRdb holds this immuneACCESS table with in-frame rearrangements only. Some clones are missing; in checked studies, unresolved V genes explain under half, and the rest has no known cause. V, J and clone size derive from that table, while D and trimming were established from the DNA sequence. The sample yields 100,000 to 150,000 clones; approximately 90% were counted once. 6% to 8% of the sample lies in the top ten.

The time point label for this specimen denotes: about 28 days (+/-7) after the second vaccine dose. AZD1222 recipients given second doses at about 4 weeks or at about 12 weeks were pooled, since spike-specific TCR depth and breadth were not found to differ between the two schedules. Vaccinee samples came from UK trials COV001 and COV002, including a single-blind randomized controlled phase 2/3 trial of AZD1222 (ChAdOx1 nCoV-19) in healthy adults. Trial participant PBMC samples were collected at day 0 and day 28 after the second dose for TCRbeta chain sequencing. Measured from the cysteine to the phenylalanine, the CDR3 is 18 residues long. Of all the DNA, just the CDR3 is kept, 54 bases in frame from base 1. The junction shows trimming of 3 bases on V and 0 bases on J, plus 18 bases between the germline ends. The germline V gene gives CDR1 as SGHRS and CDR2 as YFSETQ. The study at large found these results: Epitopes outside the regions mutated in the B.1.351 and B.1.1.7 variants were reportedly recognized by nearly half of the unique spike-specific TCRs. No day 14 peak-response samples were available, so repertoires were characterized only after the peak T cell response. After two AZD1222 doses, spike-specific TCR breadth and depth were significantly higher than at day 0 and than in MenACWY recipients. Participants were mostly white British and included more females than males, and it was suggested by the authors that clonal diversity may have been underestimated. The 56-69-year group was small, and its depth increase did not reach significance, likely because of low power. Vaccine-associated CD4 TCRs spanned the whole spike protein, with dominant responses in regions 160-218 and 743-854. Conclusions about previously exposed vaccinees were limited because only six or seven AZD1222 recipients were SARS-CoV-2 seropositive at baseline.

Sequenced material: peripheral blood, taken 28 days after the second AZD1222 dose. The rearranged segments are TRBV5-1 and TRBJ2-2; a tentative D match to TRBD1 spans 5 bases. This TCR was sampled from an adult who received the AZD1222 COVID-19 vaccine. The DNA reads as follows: TGCGCCAGCAGCTATGGTCTGTTGGCAGGGACGAACACCGGGGAGCTGTTTTTT. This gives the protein CASSYGLLAGTNTGELFF.